The 14 T cell receptor beta chains reported below all come from one sample, sequenced in a study of T-cell reconstitution after alpha-beta-depleted transplantation in children. Preparing the TCRbeta library involved the use of unique molecular identifiers. TCRdb reprocessed the PCR reads with MiXCR, giving one entry per CDR3 protein. The sample holds hundreds of thousands of distinct CDR3 sequences, about 25% seen once. This material consisted of PBMCs, taken before TCRalphabeta/CD19-depleted stem cell transplant. These receptors came from a girl aged 2 to 10 with Fanconi anemia, due to receive a stem cell transplant.

V usage is TRBV14 and J usage is TRBJ1-6, with D unresolved. V lost 5 bases, J lost 3 bases, and 8 bases lay in between. This CDR3 is built from 14 residues. Per germline, CDR1 SGHDN and CDR2 FVKESK. The CDR3 here is CASSSHSYNSPLHF. The CDR3 DNA follows: TGTGCCAGCAGCTCTCACAGCTATAATTCACCCCTCCACTTT.

There are many counts of this clonotype. The CDR3 protein is CASSLSGYEQYF. CDR3 bases: TGTGCCAGCAGTTTATCCGGGTATGAGCAGTACTTC. This chain uses TRBV28 with TRBJ2-7; D is unclear. V was trimmed by 1 base and J by 7 bases, leaving 8 bases between them. Looked up from germline, CDR1 is MDHEN and CDR2 is SYDVKM. This CDR3 region has 12 residues.

V and J are TRBV29-1 and TRBJ1-2; D gene ambiguous. CDR3 length equals 10 residues. The germline V gene encodes CDR1 SQVTM and CDR2 ANQGSEA. The V end was cut by 3 bases, the J end by 8 bases, with 7 bases between. CDR3 in amino acids: CSVDSGGYTF. As DNA, the CDR3 is TGCAGCGTTGATAGTGGGGGCTACACCTTC.

This clonotype was recorded many times. This rearrangement joins TRBV20-1 to TRBJ2-5; D ambiguous. Germline assignment: CDR1 DFQATT and CDR2 SNEGSKA (reference sequence). Trimming stripped 3 bases from V and 2 bases from J, with 19 bases between. This CDR3 comprises 16 residues. CDR3 in amino acids: CSASGVTNRPQETQYF. Here the CDR3 DNA reads TGCAGTGCTAGTGGGGTTACCAACAGACCACAAGAGACCCAGTACTTC.

This chain connects TRBV24-1 to TRBJ2-1; D is possibly TRBD2 (6 bases). Germline values: CDR1 KGHDR, CDR2 SFDVKD. CDR3 length: 14 amino acids. V was clipped by 3 bases and J by 3 bases, with 8 bases between them. This CDR3 is CATSDGGLYNEQFF. CDR3 nucleotide sequence: TGTGCCACCAGTGATGGGGGACTCTACAATGAGCAGTTCTTC.

V and J are TRBV12-3 or TRBV12-4 and TRBJ2-1; no clear D gene. The CDR3 runs 13 residues. Trimming removed 3 bases at V and 7 bases at J, with 10 bases between. CDR3 protein: CASSLVFWNEQFF. CDR3 DNA: TGTGCCAGCAGTTTGGTCTTCTGGAATGAGCAGTTCTTC.

At least ten counts were recorded for this clonotype. The chain carries TRBV7-2 and TRBJ1-1; D is perhaps TRBD1 (6 bases). The CDR3 length is 14 residues. In germline, CDR1 is SGHTA, CDR2 FQGNSA. Trimming left V 5 bases short and J 4 bases short, with 14 bases between. The CDR3 reads CASSPWGAGTEAFF. Written as DNA, the CDR3 is TGTGCCAGCAGCCCGTGGGGGGCCGGCACTGAAGCTTTCTTT.

This clonotype was observed many times. V is TRBV20-1 and J is TRBJ2-7, with 8 positions matching TRBD1. The V gene's germline CDR1 is DFQATT and CDR2 SNEGSKA (reference sequence). The CDR3 is 14 residues long. J gave up 0 bases and V 3 bases, and 4 bases lay outside the gene matches. Written as DNA, the CDR3 is TGCAGTGCTAGGGACAGGGCGAGCTCCTACGAGCAGTACTTC. Translating gives CSARDRASSYEQYF.

V usage is TRBV29-1 and J usage is TRBJ2-7; D possibly uses TRBD1 or TRBD2 (5 bases each). Trimming removed 6 bases at V and 0 bases at J, with 18 bases between. Per germline, CDR1 SQVTM and CDR2 ANQGSEA. The CDR3 spans 15 residues. Here the CDR3 reads CSVGTGTVSSYEQYF. In nucleotides, the CDR3 is TGCAGCGTGGGCACCGGGACGGTAAGCTCCTACGAGCAGTACTTC.

The V call is TRBV29-1, the J call TRBJ2-7, with TRBD2 identical over 8 bases. The length of the CDR3 is 14 residues. The J segment lost 3 bases and the V segment lost 2 bases, leaving 6 bases of the junction unmatched. The V gene's germline CDR1 is SQVTM and CDR2 ANQGSEA. The CDR3 DNA reads as TGCAGCGTTGAATTGTCCAGCGGGGGCTACGAGCAGTACTTC. Its protein product is CSVELSSGGYEQYF.

This chain connects TRBV12-3 or TRBV12-4 to TRBJ2-3; 7 bases are shared with TRBD1. J gave up 1 base and V 6 bases, and 19 bases lay outside the gene matches. The CDR3 runs to 19 residues. Written as DNA, the CDR3 is TGTGCCAGCAGCCTGGGACAGCTAAGAGGGGAAGGACGCACAGATACGCAGTATTTT. This sequence encodes CASSLGQLRGEGRTDTQYF.

V gene TRBV7-2 combines with J gene TRBJ2-7; 15 positions match TRBD2. Germline-derived CDR1 and CDR2 are SGHTA and FQGNSA. The length of the CDR3 is 15 residues. The junction had 5 bases not matched to a gene; V was cut back by 4 bases and J by 7 bases. The CDR3 nucleotides are TGTGCCAGCAGCTGGGGACTAGCGGGAGGAGGTGAGCAGTACTTC. Protein product: CASSWGLAGGGEQYF.

This clonotype appeared a few times. This chain joins TRBV29-1 and TRBJ2-7; a weak D match, TRBD2 (6 bases). CDR3 length: 14 residues. Germline loops: CDR1 SQVTM, CDR2 ANQGSEA. V lost 6 bases, J lost 7 bases, and 22 bases lay in between. The DNA for the CDR3 is TGCAGCGTCGCCAGGGACTCCCTCCGGGGGGAGCAGTACTTC. This encodes CSVARDSLRGEQYF.

This clonotype was seen repeatedly, ten times or more. The gene calls are TRBV20-1 and TRBJ2-6; a possible D gene is TRBD2 (6 bases). Trimming took off 0 bases at V and 1 base at J, with 22 bases between the two ends. This CDR3 has 20 residues. The germline V gene encodes CDR1 DFQATT and CDR2 SNEGSKA (reference sequence). This CDR3 is CSARDLGGKEVQSGANVLTF. Written as DNA, the CDR3 is TGCAGTGCTAGAGATCTGGGGGGTAAGGAGGTCCAGTCTGGGGCCAACGTCCTGACTTTC.